Each of the 25 T cell receptor beta chains below was sequenced from the same sample in a study of blood T cell repertoires in COVID-19. Only in-frame clones appear in the TCRdb table, and some are missing; sequencing was by immunoSEQ multiplex PCR. The sample consists of around 67,000 clones, 70% to 90% of them appearing once. The sample comprised peripheral blood. The source is an elderly woman with active or convalescent COVID-19.

Only a few counts were recorded for this clone. The chain recombines TRBV7-9 with TRBJ2-7; TRBD2 matches 7 bases. V gave up 4 bases and J gave up 2 bases; unmatched junction bases: 11. The germline V gene has CDR1 SEHNR and CDR2 FQNEAQ (reference sequence). CDR3 length: 16 amino acids. The CDR3 DNA sequence: TGTGCCAGCAGCTCCGTAGGGAGGGCTTCCACCTACGAGCAGTACTTC. This sequence encodes CASSSVGRASTYEQYF. Using reference TRBV7-9 and TRBJ2-7 for the parts outside the CDR3, the full variable domain is DTGVSQNPRHKITKRGQNVTFRCDPISEHNRLYWYRQTLGQGPEFLTYFQNEAQLEKSRLLSDRFSAERPKGSFSTLEIQRTEQGDSAMYLCASSSVGRASTYEQYFGPGTRLTVT.

The chain is built from TRBV10-3 and TRBJ1-5; the D gene is possibly TRBD1 (6 bases). The CDR3 extends over 15 amino acids. Germline loops: CDR1 ENHRY, CDR2 SYGVKD. Between the trimmed V and J ends, which lost 1 base and 4 bases, there was a span of 11 bases. The CDR3 nucleotides are TGTGCCATCAGTGAGTGGGGGCAGGGGAATCAGCCCCAGCATTTT. This gives the protein CAISEWGQGNQPQHF.

The CDR3 spells CASSRLAGRVDTQYF. CDR3 sequence (DNA): TGTGCCAGTAGCCGGCTAGCGGGCAGAGTAGATACGCAGTATTTT. The rearrangement links TRBV19 to TRBJ2-3, with TRBD2 matching over 8 bases. This CDR3 region has 15 residues. V shed 6 bases and J 5 bases; nucleotides not matched to a gene: 10. The germline V gene has CDR1 LNHDA and CDR2 SQIVND (reference sequence).

This clone turned up a few times. The chain uses TRBV9 and TRBJ1-2, with a tentative D call TRBD1 (5 bases). The germline CDR1 and CDR2 sequences are SGDLS and YYNGEE. The CDR3 spans 17 residues. Trimming stripped 9 bases from V and 4 bases from J, with 28 bases between. In DNA, the CDR3 is TGTGCCACCCCACCGGAGGGGCCACTTAAACCCTTCTATGGCTACACCTTC. Its protein is CATPPEGPLKPFYGYTF.

The chain combines TRBV24-1 with TRBJ2-5; tentatively, D is TRBD2 (6 bases). CDR3 length: 15 amino acids. The germline CDR1 and CDR2 sequences are KGHDR and SFDVKD. Trimming left V 3 bases short and J 4 bases short, with 14 bases between. CDR3: CATSDPRMGGETQYF. In DNA, the CDR3 is TGTGCCACCAGTGATCCCCGTATGGGAGGAGAGACCCAGTACTTC.

The gene calls are TRBV24-1 and TRBJ2-1; no definite D call. Germline CDR1 is KGHDR and CDR2 is SFDVKD. Trimming removed 5 bases at V and 5 bases at J, with 9 bases between. This CDR3 has 13 amino acids. In DNA, the CDR3 is TGTGCCACCAGTGGAACTTTGGACAATGAGCAGTTCTTC. Amino acids: CATSGTLDNEQFF.

This rearrangement joins TRBV7-2 to TRBJ2-7, with a tentative D call TRBD2 (5 bases). The germline V and J ends were trimmed by 6 bases and 0 bases, with 9 bases remaining between them. The CDR3 loop spans 13 amino acids. Germline V gene lookup returns CDR1 SGHTA and CDR2 FQGNSA. The CDR3 nucleotides read TGTGCCAGCAGTTCTAGCCCCTCCTACGAGCAGTACTTC. Its translation: CASSSSPSYEQYF.

The V gene is TRBV15, the J gene TRBJ2-1; no clear D. Germline CDR1 is LNHNV and CDR2 is YYDKDF (reference sequence). Trimming pared 0 bases from V and 0 bases from J, leaving 15 bases between. The CDR3 consists of 18 residues. The CDR3 nucleotides are TGTGCCACCAGCAGAGATCCTTTAGATATAATCTCCTACAATGAGCAGTTCTTC. It yields the protein CATSRDPLDIISYNEQFF.

This clone turned up a few times. A read error may produce the germline difference seen at one junction end. The chain links TRBV24-1 to TRBJ1-5; 8 bases map to TRBD1. CDR3 length: 12 residues. The germline V gene encodes CDR1 KGHDR and CDR2 SFDVKD. The CDR3 sequence: CATIMKDRAGNF. The CDR3 DNA sequence: TGTGCCACCATAATGAAGGACAGGGCGGGCAATTTT.

The J gene is TRBJ2-1, the V gene TRBV6-6, with 8 nucleotides matching TRBD2. The V segment lost 5 bases and the J segment 8 bases; nucleotides outside the gene matches: 14. The CDR3 runs 16 residues. Germline CDR1 MNHNY, CDR2 SVGAGI (reference sequence). CDR3 nucleotides: TGTGCCAGCAGTGCGCCCAGCAGCGGGAGTACCTATGAGCAGTTCTTC. Residues: CASSAPSSGSTYEQFF.

The J gene is TRBJ2-1, the V gene TRBV9; 8 nucleotides match TRBD2. The CDR3 totals 14 residues. Germline CDR1 SGDLS, CDR2 YYNGEE. With 4 bases clipped from V and 9 bases from J, the junction kept 9 bases outside the gene matches. CDR3 DNA: TGTGCCAGCAGCCCGCGGGAGGCCCTCGCTGAGCAGTTCTTC. Amino acids: CASSPREALAEQFF.

The V call is TRBV19, the J call TRBJ1-5, with a tentative D call TRBD1 (5 bases). Trimming pared 6 bases from V and 4 bases from J, leaving 10 bases between. CDR1 LNHDA and CDR2 SQIVND come from the germline V gene (reference sequence). The CDR3 spans 13 residues. The CDR3 DNA follows: TGTGCCAGTAGAAGAGACAGAAATCAGCCCCAGCATTTT. Its protein product is CASRRDRNQPQHF.

The chain is built from TRBV5-1 and TRBJ2-7, with 9 nucleotides matching TRBD1. The CDR3 consists of 14 residues. Losses at the gene ends were 3 bases for V and 2 bases for J; bases not matched to a gene: 3. Per germline, CDR1 SGHRS and CDR2 YFSETQ. The CDR3 loop is CASSSGQGAYEQYF. CDR3 in DNA: TGCGCCAGCAGCTCGGGACAGGGAGCCTACGAGCAGTACTTC.

This clone was seen a few times. The chain uses TRBV19 and TRBJ2-1; 11 bases line up with TRBD2. The ends lost 7 bases at V and 7 bases at J; junction bases unmatched: 12. Germline-derived CDR1 and CDR2 are LNHDA and SQIVND (reference sequence). The CDR3 contains 16 residues. This CDR3 reads CASTETSGVPRNEQFF. The CDR3 DNA is TGTGCCAGTACGGAGACTAGCGGGGTTCCTAGGAATGAGCAGTTCTTC.

This chain connects TRBV10-3 to TRBJ1-3; tentatively, D is TRBD1 (5 bases). CDR1 is ENHRY, CDR2 SYGVKD, per germline. The CDR3 loop spans 15 amino acids. The germline V and J ends were trimmed by 4 bases and 0 bases, with 10 bases remaining between them. The CDR3: CAISVDILSGNTIYF. The CDR3 nucleotides read TGTGCCATCAGTGTGGACATCCTCTCTGGAAACACCATATATTTT.

This clone has more than one count but fewer than ten. The chain employs TRBV10-3 and TRBJ2-3; D possibly corresponds to TRBD2 (5 bases). From germline, CDR1 is ENHRY and CDR2 SYGVKD. V lost 10 bases to trimming and J lost 3 bases, with 14 bases between them. The CDR3 is made up of 13 amino acids. Written as DNA, the CDR3 is TGTGCCACGTTAGCGTCGGTGACAGATACGCAGTATTTT. It is translated as CATLASVTDTQYF.

This clone has only a few counts. The chain links TRBV6-2 or TRBV6-3 to TRBJ2-1, with D uncertain. Per germline, CDR1 MNHEY and CDR2 SVGEGT. The length of the CDR3 is 13 residues. The V end lost 6 bases, the J end lost 8 bases, and 14 bases lay between the germline ends. The CDR3 region has the DNA TGTGCCAGCAGCTTCCCGCAGTTGGATGAGCAGTTCTTC. Translated: CASSFPQLDEQFF.

The gene calls are TRBV25-1 and TRBJ2-3; 9 bases align to TRBD2. Germline CDR1 is MGHDK and CDR2 is SYGVNS. The CDR3 length is 15 residues. The trim removed 5 bases at V and 0 bases at J, leaving 3 bases unmatched. The CDR3 here is CASSPLAGSTDTQYF. CDR3 coding DNA: TGTGCCAGCAGTCCCCTAGCGGGAAGCACAGATACGCAGTATTTT.

This clone was detected only a few times. V gene TRBV7-2 combines with J gene TRBJ1-2, with D possibly being TRBD1 (6 bases). Trimming shortened V by 3 bases and J by 4 bases, and 9 bases separated the two germline ends. The CDR3 sequence is 13 residues long. Germline V gene sequence: CDR1 SGHTA, CDR2 FQGNSA. DNA of the CDR3: TGTGCCAGCAGCTTTAGGGGGGGCTATGGCTACACCTTC. Protein sequence: CASSFRGGYGYTF.

The chain has TRBV15 and TRBJ1-2, with 9 bases fitting TRBD1. This CDR3 is built from 15 residues. Germline CDR1 LNHNV, CDR2 YYDKDF (reference sequence). Losses at the gene ends were 3 bases for V and 3 bases for J; bases not matched to a gene: 5. CDR3 amino acids: CATSRGWTGDYGYTF. As DNA, the CDR3 is TGTGCCACCAGCAGGGGTTGGACAGGGGACTATGGCTACACCTTC.

The chain recombines TRBV11-1 with TRBJ1-1, with 10 positions matching TRBD1. CDR1 SGHAT and CDR2 FQDESV come from the germline V gene (reference sequence). The CDR3 contains 16 residues. J was trimmed by 0 bases and V by 6 bases; bases with no gene match: 7. CDR3 protein: CASRPGTGAMNTEAFF. The DNA for the CDR3 is TGTGCCAGCAGACCTGGGACAGGGGCGATGAACACTGAAGCTTTCTTT.

The gene calls are TRBV25-1 and TRBJ2-3; 14 bases agree with TRBD2. The length of the CDR3 is 17 residues. CDR1 and CDR2 (germline): MGHDK, SYGVNS. Germline trimming cut 1 base from V and 3 bases from J; bases unmatched to any gene: 3. In DNA form, the CDR3 reads TGTGCCAGCAGTGAATTCCGGACTAGCGGGGGGACAGATACGCAGTATTTT. Translated: CASSEFRTSGGTDTQYF.

The J gene is TRBJ1-1, the V gene TRBV18; the D is unclear. The germline V gene encodes CDR1 KGHSH and CDR2 LQKENI. V was pared by 0 bases and J by 0 bases, with 8 bases between. The CDR3 is 15 residues long. For the CDR3, the DNA is TGTGCCAGCTCACCACCGACCAGGTTGAACACTGAAGCTTTCTTT. This gives the protein CASSPPTRLNTEAFF.

The J gene is TRBJ2-5, the V gene TRBV5-4, with no clear D. CDR1 and CDR2 from the germline V gene are SGHNT and YYREEE (reference sequence). This CDR3 contains 13 residues. The V gene lost 0 bases and the J gene lost 5 bases, with 8 bases spanning the gap. The CDR3: CASSLGQIETQYF. CDR3 sequence (DNA): TGTGCCAGCAGCTTGGGGCAGATCGAGACCCAGTACTTC.

The gene calls are TRBV2 and TRBJ2-1; a weak D match, TRBD1 (6 bases). The CDR3 runs to 15 residues. The V and J ends lost 2 bases and 0 bases respectively, with 8 bases between them. Per germline, CDR1 SNHLY and CDR2 FYNNEI. For the CDR3, the DNA is TGTGCCAGCAGTGAACAGACAGGCTCCTACAATGAGCAGTTCTTC. Translation gives CASSEQTGSYNEQFF. Together with reference TRBV2 and TRBJ2-1, the CDR3 gives the full variable domain: EPEVTQTPSHQVTQMGQEVILRCVPISNHLYFYWYRQILGQKVEFLVSFYNNEISEKSEIFDDQFSVERPDGSNFTLKIRSTKLEDSAMYFCASSEQTGSYNEQFFGPGTRLTVL.